The present TCR beta chain was sequenced within a study of T cell responses to AZD1222 COVID-19 vaccine. As for the study in general: Recipients boosted at about 4 weeks or about 12 weeks are pooled.

Using immunoSEQ multiplex PCR, the repertoire was profiled, and TCRdb retains in-frame clones only, with some absent. The sample yields some 130,000 clones, 88% seen once. This CDR3 region has 15 residues. Germline CDR1 reads MNHEY; CDR2 reads SVGAGI. V shed 5 bases and J 7 bases; nucleotides not matched to a gene: 7. Worth noting for this clone: Its antigen is unknown.

Overall study results and limits: As reported, nearly half of all spike-specific TCRs target variant regions that are unmutated.

The chain links TRBV6-5 to TRBJ2-1; TRBD2 agrees at 11 bases. The sequence was obtained from an adult in good health. The specimen was peripheral blood, collected on day 0 of AZD1222 vaccination. The CDR3 nucleotides are TGTGCCAGCAGTCTACTAGCGGGGGCCACTAATGAGCAGTTCTTC. The encoded protein is CASSLLAGATNEQFF.